These 21 T cell receptor beta chains were sequenced from one sample in a study of blood T cells in healthy people across ages. Sample-barcoded 5' priming and a J-beta primer mix drove a second PCR of roughly 6 to 12 cycles. TCRdb processed the 5' RACE reads anew with MiXCR; each CDR3 protein has one entry. The sample carries some 1.6 million distinct CDR3 sequences, about 32% recorded once. Source material: blood. These receptors were obtained from a woman aged 30 to 39 in good health.

In this sample, this clonotype turned up a few times. The V and J genes are TRBV24-1 and TRBJ2-1; 13 nucleotides agree with TRBD2. The CDR3 consists of 15 residues. Germline CDR1 reads KGHDR; CDR2 reads SFDVKD. V lost 9 bases to trimming and J lost 4 bases; unmatched junction nucleotides: 5. The CDR3 DNA is TGTGCCACCCAGGGGACTAGCGGGGAATACAATGAGCAGTTCTTC. It specifies CATQGTSGEYNEQFF.

Turning to this clonotype: Germline is not matched at one junction end, which may reflect a read error. This chain joins TRBV28 and TRBJ1-1; 7 nucleotides align to TRBD1. This CDR3 is 13 amino acids long. Germline CDR1 and CDR2: MDHEN and SYDVKM. CDR3 DNA: TGTGCCGGCAGCCTCGGACAGGACACTGAAGCTTTCTTT. It is translated as CAGSLGQDTEAFF.

This chain joins TRBV6-5 and TRBJ2-4; D is undetermined. The J call may be wrong; the DNA end is better matched by TRBJ2-7. The CDR3 contains 14 residues. Per the germline V gene, CDR1 is MNHEY and CDR2 is SVGAGI. CDR3: CASSSTANVNEQYF. CDR3 nucleotides: TGTGCCAGCAGTTCTACTGCCAATGTCAACGAGCAGTACTTC.

The genes are TRBV7-2 and TRBJ2-5; 8 nucleotides align to TRBD1. CDR1 and CDR2 from the germline V gene are SGHTA and FQGNSA. CDR3 length: 14 amino acids. The V segment lost 5 bases and the J segment 5 bases; nucleotides outside the gene matches: 7. CDR3 nucleotide sequence: TGTGCCAGCAGCCCCGACAGGGGTATTGAGACCCAGTACTTC. Its translation: CASSPDRGIETQYF.

The chain couples TRBV9 to TRBJ2-2, with 10 bases matching TRBD2. CDR1 and CDR2 from the germline V gene are SGDLS and YYNGEE. J was trimmed by 3 bases and V by 0 bases; bases with no gene match: 8. There are 18 residues in the CDR3. In DNA form, the CDR3 reads TGTGCCAGCAGCGTAGCGTCTAGCGGGGGTTCGGACACCGGGGAGCTGTTTTTT. The encoded protein is CASSVASSGGSDTGELFF.

This clonotype was detected a few times. The chain joins TRBV27 to TRBJ2-2, with 13 bases identical to TRBD2. Germline V lookup: CDR1 MNHEY, CDR2 SMNVEV (reference sequence). J gave up 4 bases and V 6 bases, and 5 bases lay outside the gene matches. The length of the CDR3 is 16 residues. DNA for the CDR3: TGTGCCAGCAGCCTCGGACTAGCGGGAGTCACCGGGGAGCTGTTTTTT. Residues: CASSLGLAGVTGELFF.

For this clonotype: Since a much larger clone is just one base distant, this may be a read error. The gene calls are TRBV7-2 and TRBJ2-1, with D perhaps assigned TRBD1 or TRBD2 (6 bases each). V gave up 6 bases and J gave up 4 bases, with 13 bases separating them. The CDR3 has 14 residues. In germline, CDR1 is SGHTA, CDR2 FQGNSA. CDR3 DNA sequence: TGTGCCAGCAGGCCGGGGGCTGGATACAATGAGCAGTTCTTC. Protein sequence: CASRPGAGYNEQFF. The full variable domain, rest sourced from reference TRBV7-2 and TRBJ2-1, is GAGVSQSPSNKVTEKGKDVELRCDPISGHTALYWYRQSLGQGLEFLIYFQGNSAPDKSGLPSDRFSAERTGGSVSTLTIQRTQQEDSAVYLCASRPGAGYNEQFFGPGTRLTVL.

As DNA, the CDR3 is TGTGCCAGCAGCAAGGACCCGGGACTAGCCAAAAACATTCAGTACTTC. Encoded protein: CASSKDPGLAKNIQYF. V usage is TRBV4-2 and J usage is TRBJ2-4; perhaps TRBD2 as D (6 bases). CDR1 and CDR2 from the germline V gene are LGHNA and YNFKEQ. V lost 5 bases and J 0 bases, leaving 14 bases between the germline ends. The CDR3 sequence is 16 residues long.

In this sample, this clonotype turned up a few times. The chain joins TRBV27 to TRBJ1-2, with D hard to call. V was trimmed by 4 bases and J by 4 bases, leaving 13 bases between them. CDR1 and CDR2 (germline): MNHEY, SMNVEV (reference sequence). The CDR3 spans 14 residues. The CDR3 protein is CASSWQSPGYGYTF. DNA for the CDR3: TGTGCCAGCAGTTGGCAGTCCCCGGGCTATGGCTACACCTTC.

This clonotype was observed a handful of times. The chain recombines TRBV6-2 or TRBV6-3 with TRBJ2-7; no clear D. V lost 0 bases to trimming and J lost 0 bases, with 12 bases between them. CDR1 MNHEY and CDR2 SVGEGT come from the germline V gene. The CDR3 is made up of 16 amino acids. DNA of the CDR3: TGTGCCAGCAGTTACTCTCTTCGAGACAACTCCTACGAGCAGTACTTC. Translated, it gives CASSYSLRDNSYEQYF.

V gene TRBV3-1 combines with J gene TRBJ2-7, with D possibly TRBD2 on 6 matching bases. Per the germline V gene, CDR1 is LGHDT and CDR2 is YNNKEL (reference sequence). Between the trimmed V and J ends, which lost 4 bases and 3 bases, there was a span of 13 bases. The CDR3 length is 14 residues. This CDR3 is CASSPTGLRYEQYF. The CDR3 DNA is TGTGCCAGCAGCCCAACGGGACTCCGCTACGAGCAGTACTTC.

V usage is TRBV7-9 and J usage is TRBJ1-2; 7 bases fit TRBD1. J was trimmed by 2 bases and V by 4 bases; bases with no gene match: 7. Germline loops: CDR1 SEHNR, CDR2 FQNEAQ (reference sequence). The CDR3 is 15 residues long. The CDR3 here is CASSSGQLPNYGYTF. CDR3 in DNA: TGTGCCAGCAGCTCGGGACAGCTACCGAACTATGGCTACACCTTC.

This clonotype was observed a handful of times. This chain joins TRBV2 and TRBJ2-7, with 9 bases fitting TRBD1. Germline values: CDR1 SNHLY, CDR2 FYNNEI. CDR3 length: 17 residues. Trimming cost V 7 bases and J 2 bases; bases outside gene matches: 15. The CDR3: CASTRDRAAAAAYEQYF. The CDR3 DNA reads as TGTGCCAGCACTCGGGACAGGGCGGCGGCAGCGGCCTACGAGCAGTACTTC.

This chain links TRBV6-1 with TRBJ2-7; D perhaps matches TRBD1 (6 bases). Looked up from germline, CDR1 is MNHNS and CDR2 is SASEGT. The CDR3 is made up of 14 amino acids. V gave up 5 bases and J gave up 3 bases, with 14 bases separating them. CDR3 sequence: CASSLQGFVYEQYF. The CDR3 region has the DNA TGTGCCAGCAGTTTACAGGGTTTTGTCTACGAGCAGTACTTC.

This clonotype has a handful of counts. This sequence joins TRBV20-1 and TRBJ2-7, with unresolved D. This CDR3 comprises 13 residues. CDR1 DFQATT and CDR2 SNEGSKA come from the germline V gene (reference sequence). V dropped 6 bases and J dropped 3 bases, with 15 bases sitting between them. The CDR3: CSARRKDRYEQYF. In nucleotides, the CDR3 is TGCAGTGCACGCAGGAAAGATCGCTACGAGCAGTACTTC.

The V gene is TRBV2, the J gene TRBJ1-2; TRBD1 is a possible D gene (6 bases). V lost 7 bases to trimming and J lost 1 base, with 10 bases between them. Germline-derived CDR1 and CDR2 are SNHLY and FYNNEI. The CDR3 is 13 residues long. The CDR3 loop is CASTLDSNYGYTF. Here the CDR3 DNA reads TGTGCCAGCACCCTGGACAGTAACTATGGCTACACCTTC.

The V gene is TRBV30, the J gene TRBJ1-4; D ambiguous. V was clipped by 4 bases and J by 5 bases, with 5 bases between them. From germline, CDR1 is GTSNPN and CDR2 SVGIG (reference sequence). This CDR3 is 11 amino acids long. CDR3 amino acids: CAWNQNEKLFF. The CDR3 DNA is TGTGCCTGGAACCAAAATGAAAAACTGTTTTTT.

This clonotype was observed a handful of times. The V and J genes are TRBV6-5 and TRBJ2-7; D possibly uses TRBD1 or TRBD2 (6 bases each). The length of the CDR3 is 14 residues. Trimming cost V 7 bases and J 2 bases, with 15 bases left between them. Germline V gives CDR1 MNHEY, CDR2 SVGAGI. As DNA, the CDR3 is TGTGCCAGCAAAAACCGGGGGCCCGCCTACGAGCAGTACTTC. Encoded protein: CASKNRGPAYEQYF.

A remark on this clonotype: A read error may produce the germline difference seen at one junction end. The chain uses TRBV29-1 and TRBJ2-1, with 11 bases lining up with TRBD2. This CDR3 comprises 16 residues. Germline-derived CDR1 and CDR2 are SQVTM and ANQGSEA. The CDR3 sequence: CGVEGTSGGRALEQFF. CDR3 coding DNA: TGCGGCGTTGAGGGGACTAGCGGAGGCCGGGCGCTTGAGCAGTTCTTC.

This clonotype was seen at least ten times. The chain is built from TRBV29-1 and TRBJ2-3; D might be TRBD1 (5 bases). CDR1 SQVTM and CDR2 ANQGSEA come from the germline V gene. V shed 5 bases and J shed 2 bases, with 11 bases lying between them. The CDR3 spans 13 residues. The CDR3 loop is CSVHQGSTDTQYF. DNA of the CDR3: TGCAGCGTTCATCAGGGATCCACAGATACGCAGTATTTT.

There are a few counts of this clonotype. This rearrangement joins TRBV9 to TRBJ2-3, with 8 bases fitting TRBD2. Germline V gene sequence: CDR1 SGDLS, CDR2 YYNGEE. This CDR3 has 16 amino acids. The J segment lost 2 bases and the V segment lost 0 bases, leaving 5 bases of the junction unmatched. CDR3 sequence (DNA): TGTGCCAGCAGCGTAGATCTAGCGGGCCTCACAGATACGCAGTATTTT. Protein sequence: CASSVDLAGLTDTQYF.